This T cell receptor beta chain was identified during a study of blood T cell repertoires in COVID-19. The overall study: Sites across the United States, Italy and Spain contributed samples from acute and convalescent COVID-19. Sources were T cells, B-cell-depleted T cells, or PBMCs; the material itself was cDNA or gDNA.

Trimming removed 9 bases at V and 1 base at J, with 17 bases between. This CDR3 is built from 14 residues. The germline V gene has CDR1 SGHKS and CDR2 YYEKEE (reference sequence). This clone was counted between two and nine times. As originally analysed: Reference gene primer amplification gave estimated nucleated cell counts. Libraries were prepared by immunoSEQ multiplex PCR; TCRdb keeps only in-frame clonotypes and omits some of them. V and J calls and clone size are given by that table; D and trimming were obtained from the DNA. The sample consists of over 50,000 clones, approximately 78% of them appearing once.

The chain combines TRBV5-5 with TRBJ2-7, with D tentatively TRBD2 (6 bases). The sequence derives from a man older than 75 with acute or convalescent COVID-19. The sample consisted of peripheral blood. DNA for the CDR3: TGTGCCACGGCCGGAGGGGTAGGATCCTACGAGCAGTACTTC. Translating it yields CATAGGVGSYEQYF.